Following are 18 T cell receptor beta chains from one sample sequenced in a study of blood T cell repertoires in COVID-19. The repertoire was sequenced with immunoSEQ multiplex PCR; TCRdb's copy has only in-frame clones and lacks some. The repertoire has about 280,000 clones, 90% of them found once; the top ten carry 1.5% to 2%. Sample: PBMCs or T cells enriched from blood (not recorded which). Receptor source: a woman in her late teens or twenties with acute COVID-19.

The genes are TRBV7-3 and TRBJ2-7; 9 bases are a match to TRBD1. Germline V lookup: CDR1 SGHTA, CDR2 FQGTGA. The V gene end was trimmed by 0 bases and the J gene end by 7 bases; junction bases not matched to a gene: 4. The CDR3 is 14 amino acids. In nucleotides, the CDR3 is TGTGCCAGCAGCTTAACCGGGACAGGGCATGAGCAGTACTTC. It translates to CASSLTGTGHEQYF.

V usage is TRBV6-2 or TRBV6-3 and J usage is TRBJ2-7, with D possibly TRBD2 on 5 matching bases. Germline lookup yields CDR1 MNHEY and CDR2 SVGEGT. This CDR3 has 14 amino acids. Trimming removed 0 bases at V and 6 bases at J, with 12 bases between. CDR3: CASSYSRVTSEQYF. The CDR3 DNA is TGTGCCAGCAGTTACTCGAGGGTAACGTCCGAGCAGTACTTC.

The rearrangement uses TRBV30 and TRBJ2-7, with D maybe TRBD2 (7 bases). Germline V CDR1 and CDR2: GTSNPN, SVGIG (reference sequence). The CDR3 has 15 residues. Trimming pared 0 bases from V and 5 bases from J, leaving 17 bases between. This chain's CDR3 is CAWSVTGGAGHEQYF. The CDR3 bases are TGTGCCTGGAGTGTTACTGGGGGGGCGGGCCACGAGCAGTACTTC.

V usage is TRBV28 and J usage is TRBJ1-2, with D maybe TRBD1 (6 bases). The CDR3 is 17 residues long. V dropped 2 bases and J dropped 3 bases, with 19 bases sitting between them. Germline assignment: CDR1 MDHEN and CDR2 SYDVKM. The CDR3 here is CASSLTQGPRGYYGYTF. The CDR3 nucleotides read TGTGCCAGCAGTTTAACTCAAGGACCTAGGGGGTACTATGGCTACACCTTC.

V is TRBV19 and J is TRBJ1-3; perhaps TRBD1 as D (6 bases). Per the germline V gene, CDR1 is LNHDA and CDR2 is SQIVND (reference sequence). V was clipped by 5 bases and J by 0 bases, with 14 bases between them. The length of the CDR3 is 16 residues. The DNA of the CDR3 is TGTGCCAGTAGTCCACGGACAGCCAACTCTGGAAACACCATATATTTT. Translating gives CASSPRTANSGNTIYF.

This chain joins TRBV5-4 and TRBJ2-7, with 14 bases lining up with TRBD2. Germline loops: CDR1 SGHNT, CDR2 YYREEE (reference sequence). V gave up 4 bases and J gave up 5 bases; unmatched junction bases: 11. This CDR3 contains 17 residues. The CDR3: CASSPKERGLAGDEQYF. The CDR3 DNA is TGTGCCAGCAGCCCAAAGGAAAGGGGACTAGCGGGAGACGAGCAGTACTTC.

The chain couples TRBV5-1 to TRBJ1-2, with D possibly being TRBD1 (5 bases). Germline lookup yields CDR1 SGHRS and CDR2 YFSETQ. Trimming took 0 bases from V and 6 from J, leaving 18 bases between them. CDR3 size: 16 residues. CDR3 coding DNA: TGCGCCAGCAGCTTGGCCTACGGCGGGGGATCAAATGGCTACACCTTC. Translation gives CASSLAYGGGSNGYTF.

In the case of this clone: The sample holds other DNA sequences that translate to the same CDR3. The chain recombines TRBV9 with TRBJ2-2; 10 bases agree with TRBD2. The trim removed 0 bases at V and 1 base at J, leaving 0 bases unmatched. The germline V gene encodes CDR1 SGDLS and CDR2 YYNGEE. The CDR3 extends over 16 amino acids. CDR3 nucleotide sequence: TGTGCCAGCAGCGTAGGACTAGCGGGGAACACCGGGGAGCTGTTTTTT. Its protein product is CASSVGLAGNTGELFF.

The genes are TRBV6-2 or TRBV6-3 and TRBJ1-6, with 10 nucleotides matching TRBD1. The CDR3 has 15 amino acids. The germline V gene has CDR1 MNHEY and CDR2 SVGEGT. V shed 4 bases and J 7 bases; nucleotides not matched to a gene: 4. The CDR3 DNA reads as TGTGCCAGCAGTTTAGTGGGACAGGGGAATTCACCCCTCCACTTT. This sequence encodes CASSLVGQGNSPLHF.

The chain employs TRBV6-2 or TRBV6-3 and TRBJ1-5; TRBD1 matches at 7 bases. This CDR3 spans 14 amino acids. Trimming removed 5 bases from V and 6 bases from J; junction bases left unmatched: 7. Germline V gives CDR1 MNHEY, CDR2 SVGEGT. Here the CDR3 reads CASSPTGAGQPQHF. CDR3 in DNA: TGTGCCAGCAGTCCCACAGGGGCTGGTCAGCCCCAGCATTTT.

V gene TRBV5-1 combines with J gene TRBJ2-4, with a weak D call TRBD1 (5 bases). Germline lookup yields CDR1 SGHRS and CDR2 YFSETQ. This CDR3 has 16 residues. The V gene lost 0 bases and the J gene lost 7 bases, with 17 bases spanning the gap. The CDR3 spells CASSLAGQGSMNIQYF. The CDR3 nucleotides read TGCGCCAGCAGCTTGGCCGGGCAGGGATCAATGAACATTCAGTACTTC.

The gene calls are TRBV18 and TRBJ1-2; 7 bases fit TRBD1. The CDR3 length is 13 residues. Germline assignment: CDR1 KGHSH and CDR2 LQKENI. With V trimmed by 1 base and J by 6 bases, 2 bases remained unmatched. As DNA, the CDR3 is TGTGCCAGCTCACCACAGGGGGCCGATGGCTACACCTTC. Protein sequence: CASSPQGADGYTF. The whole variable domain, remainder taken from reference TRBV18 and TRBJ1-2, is NAGVMQNPRHLVRRRGQEARLRCSPMKGHSHVYWYRQLPEEGLKFMVYLQKENIIDESGMPKERFSAEFPKEGPSILRIQQVVRGDSAAYFCASSPQGADGYTFGSGTRLTVV.

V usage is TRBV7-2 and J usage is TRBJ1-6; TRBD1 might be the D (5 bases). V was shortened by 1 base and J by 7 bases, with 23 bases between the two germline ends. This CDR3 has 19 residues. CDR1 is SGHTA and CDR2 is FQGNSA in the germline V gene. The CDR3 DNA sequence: TGTGCCAGCAGCTTAGGTTCCACGCGGGGCGTTAGGGTGAATTCACCCCTCCACTTT. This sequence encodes CASSLGSTRGVRVNSPLHF.

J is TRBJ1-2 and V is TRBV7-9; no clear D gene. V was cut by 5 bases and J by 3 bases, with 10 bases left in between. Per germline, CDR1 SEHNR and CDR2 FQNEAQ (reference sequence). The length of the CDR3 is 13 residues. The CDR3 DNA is TGTGCCAGCAGCCTAATTACTTACTATGGCTACACCTTC. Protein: CASSLITYYGYTF.

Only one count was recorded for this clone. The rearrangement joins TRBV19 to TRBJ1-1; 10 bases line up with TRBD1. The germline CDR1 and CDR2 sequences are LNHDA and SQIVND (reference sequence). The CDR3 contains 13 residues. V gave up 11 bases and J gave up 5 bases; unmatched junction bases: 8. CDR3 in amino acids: CAADRGRGTEAFF. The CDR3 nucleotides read TGTGCCGCAGACAGGGGGCGGGGAACTGAAGCTTTCTTT. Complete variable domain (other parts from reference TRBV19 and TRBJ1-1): DGGITQSPKYLFRKEGQNVTLSCEQNLNHDAMYWYRQDPGQGLRLIYYSQIVNDFQKGDIAEGYSVSREKKESFPLTVTSAQKNPTAFYLCAADRGRGTEAFFGQGTRLTVV.

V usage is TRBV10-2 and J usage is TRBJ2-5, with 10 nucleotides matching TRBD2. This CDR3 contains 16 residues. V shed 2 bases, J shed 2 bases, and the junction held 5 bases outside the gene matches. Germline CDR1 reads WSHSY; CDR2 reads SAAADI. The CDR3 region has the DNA TGCGCCAGCAGTGAGCCCGTTAGCGGGAGGCAAGAGACCCAGTACTTC. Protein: CASSEPVSGRQETQYF.

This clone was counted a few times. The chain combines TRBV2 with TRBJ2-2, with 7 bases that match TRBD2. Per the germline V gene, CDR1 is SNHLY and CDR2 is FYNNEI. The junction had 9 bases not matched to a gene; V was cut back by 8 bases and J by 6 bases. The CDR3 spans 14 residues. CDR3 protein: CASRLLTSAGELFF. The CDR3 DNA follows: TGTGCCAGCCGCCTCCTAACTAGCGCCGGGGAGCTGTTTTTT.

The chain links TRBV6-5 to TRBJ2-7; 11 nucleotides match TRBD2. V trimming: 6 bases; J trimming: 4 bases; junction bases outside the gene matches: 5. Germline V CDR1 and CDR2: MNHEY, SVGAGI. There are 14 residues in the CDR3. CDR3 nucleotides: TGTGCCAGCAGCCGACTAGCGGGAATTTACGAGCAGTACTTC. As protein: CASSRLAGIYEQYF.